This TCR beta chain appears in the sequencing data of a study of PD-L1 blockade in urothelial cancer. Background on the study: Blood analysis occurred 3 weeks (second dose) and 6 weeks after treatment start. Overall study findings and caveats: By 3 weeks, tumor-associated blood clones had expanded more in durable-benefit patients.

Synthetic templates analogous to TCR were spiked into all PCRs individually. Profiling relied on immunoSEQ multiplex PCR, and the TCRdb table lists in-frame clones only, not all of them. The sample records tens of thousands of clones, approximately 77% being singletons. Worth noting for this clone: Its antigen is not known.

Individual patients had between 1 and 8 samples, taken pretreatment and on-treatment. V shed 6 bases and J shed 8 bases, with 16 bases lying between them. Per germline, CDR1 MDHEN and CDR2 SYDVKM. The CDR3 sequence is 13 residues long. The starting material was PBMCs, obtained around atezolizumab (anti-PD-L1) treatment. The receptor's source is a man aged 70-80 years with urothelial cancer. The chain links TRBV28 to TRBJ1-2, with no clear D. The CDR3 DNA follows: TGTGCCAGCAGCTTCGGAAAGCCGGGGGGCTACACCTTC. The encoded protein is CASSFGKPGGYTF.